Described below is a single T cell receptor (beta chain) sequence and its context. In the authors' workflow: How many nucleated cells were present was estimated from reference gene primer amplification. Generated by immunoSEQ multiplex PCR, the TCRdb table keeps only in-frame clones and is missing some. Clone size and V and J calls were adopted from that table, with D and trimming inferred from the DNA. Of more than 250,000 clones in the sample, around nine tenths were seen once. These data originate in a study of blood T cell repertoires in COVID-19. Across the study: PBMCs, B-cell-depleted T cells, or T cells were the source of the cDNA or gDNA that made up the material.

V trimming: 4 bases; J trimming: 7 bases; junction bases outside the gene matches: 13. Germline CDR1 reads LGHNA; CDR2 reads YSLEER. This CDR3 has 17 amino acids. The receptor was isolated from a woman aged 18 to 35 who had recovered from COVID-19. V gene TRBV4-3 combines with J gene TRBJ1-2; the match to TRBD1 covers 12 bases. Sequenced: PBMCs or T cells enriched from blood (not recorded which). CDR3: CASSRKGQGAEVSGYTF. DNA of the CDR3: TGCGCCAGCAGCCGGAAGGGACAGGGGGCGGAGGTTTCTGGCTACACCTTC.